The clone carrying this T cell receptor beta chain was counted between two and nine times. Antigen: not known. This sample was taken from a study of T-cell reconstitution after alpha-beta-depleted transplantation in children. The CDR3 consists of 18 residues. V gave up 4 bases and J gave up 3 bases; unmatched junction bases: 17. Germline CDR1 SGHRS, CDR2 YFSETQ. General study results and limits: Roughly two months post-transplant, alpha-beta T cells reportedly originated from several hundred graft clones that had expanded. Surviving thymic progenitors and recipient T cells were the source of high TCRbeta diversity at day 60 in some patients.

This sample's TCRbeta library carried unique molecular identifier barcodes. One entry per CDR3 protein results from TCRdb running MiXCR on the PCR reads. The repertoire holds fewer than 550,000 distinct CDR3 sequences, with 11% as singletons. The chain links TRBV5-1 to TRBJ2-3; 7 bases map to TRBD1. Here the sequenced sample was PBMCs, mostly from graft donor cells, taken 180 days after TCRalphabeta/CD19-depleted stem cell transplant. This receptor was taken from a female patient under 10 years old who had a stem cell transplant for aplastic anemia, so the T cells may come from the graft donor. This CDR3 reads CASSPGIGTARGTDTQYF. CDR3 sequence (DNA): TGCGCCAGCAGCCCTGGAATAGGGACAGCTAGGGGGACAGATACGCAGTATTTT. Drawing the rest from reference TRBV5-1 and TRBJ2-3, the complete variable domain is KAGVTQTPRYLIKTRGQQVTLSCSPISGHRSVSWYQQTPGQGLQFLFEYFSETQRNKGNFPGRFSGRQFSNSRSEMNVSTLELGDSALYLCASSPGIGTARGTDTQYFGPGTRLTVL.